The 13 T cell receptor beta chains given below trace back to one sample, sequenced in a study of blood T cell repertoires in COVID-19. The repertoire was sequenced with immunoSEQ multiplex PCR; TCRdb's copy has only in-frame clones and lacks some. The sample has 250,000 to 350,000 clones, around 90% seen once. The sample was PBMCs or T cells enriched from blood (not recorded which). These receptors originate from a woman in her 30s who had recovered from COVID-19.

In this sample, this clone turned up once. The rearrangement joins TRBV6-5 to TRBJ2-7, with 7 bases fitting TRBD1. Looked up from germline, CDR1 is MNHEY and CDR2 is SVGAGI. The CDR3 totals 13 residues. V gave up 5 bases and J gave up 7 bases; unmatched junction bases: 8. The CDR3 region is CASSRDSYGEQYF. CDR3 DNA: TGTGCCAGCAGTCGGGACAGTTATGGGGAGCAGTACTTC.

The chain combines TRBV4-1 with TRBJ2-7; 7 bases agree with TRBD1. V lost 3 bases and J lost 3; bases outside the gene matches: 5. The germline CDR1 and CDR2 sequences are MGHRA and YSYEKL. The CDR3 runs 14 residues. The CDR3 DNA sequence: TGCGCCAGCAGCCAGGGACAGAGGTTCTACGAGCAGTACTTC. This translates into CASSQGQRFYEQYF.

V gene TRBV11-2 combines with J gene TRBJ2-7; tentative D call: TRBD2 (5 bases). Per the germline V gene, CDR1 is SGHAT and CDR2 is FQNNGV. V was cut by 3 bases and J by 3 bases, with 12 bases left in between. This CDR3 spans 14 amino acids. CDR3: CASSFKTGSYEQYF. In nucleotides, the CDR3 is TGTGCCAGCAGCTTTAAGACGGGGAGCTACGAGCAGTACTTC. Based on the CDR3 plus reference TRBV11-2 and TRBJ2-7, the full variable domain is EAGVAQSPRYKIIEKRQSVAFWCNPISGHATLYWYQQILGQGPKLLIQFQNNGVVDDSQLPKDRFSAERLKGVDSTLKIQPAKLEDSAVYLCASSFKTGSYEQYFGPGTRLTVT.

The V call is TRBV6-5, the J call TRBJ2-1, with no clear D. V lost 7 bases to trimming and J lost 5 bases, with 9 bases between them. The CDR3 length is 12 residues. Germline loops: CDR1 MNHEY, CDR2 SVGAGI. The CDR3 DNA reads as TGTGCCAGCATATTGTCCCACAATGAGCAGTTCTTC. Translation gives CASILSHNEQFF.

This chain uses TRBV2 with TRBJ2-7, with TRBD2 identical over 10 bases. CDR3 length equals 16 residues. With 3 bases clipped from V and 0 bases from J, the junction kept 5 bases outside the gene matches. CDR1 and CDR2 (germline): SNHLY, FYNNEI. The CDR3 nucleotides read TGTGCCAGCAGTGATTGGAGCGGGGGGGCCTCCTACGAGCAGTACTTC. Translation gives CASSDWSGGASYEQYF.

The chain joins TRBV19 to TRBJ1-2; D not resolved. The germline V and J ends were trimmed by 2 bases and 2 bases, with 9 bases remaining between them. Germline V gene data show CDR1 as LNHDA and CDR2 as SQIVND (reference sequence). The CDR3 length is 14 residues. The CDR3 loop reads CASSIIATNYGYTF. In DNA, the CDR3 is TGTGCCAGTAGTATAATAGCGACAAACTATGGCTACACCTTC.

This clone has a handful of counts. The rearrangement joins TRBV7-9 to TRBJ1-4; 9 bases agree with TRBD1. The V segment lost 5 bases and the J segment 8 bases; nucleotides outside the gene matches: 6. The CDR3 is 14 amino acids. Germline CDR1 reads SEHNR; CDR2 reads FQNEAQ (reference sequence). The CDR3 nucleotides read TGTGCCAGCAGCCAGACAGGGGGAGGAGAAAAACTGTTTTTT. Its translation is CASSQTGGGEKLFF.

This CDR3 reads CASSFRQDTEAFF. The DNA for the CDR3 is TGTGCCAGCAGCTTCCGTCAGGACACTGAAGCTTTCTTT. The chain is built from TRBV5-8 and TRBJ1-1; D unclear. This CDR3 has 13 amino acids. Trimming shortened V by 2 bases and J by 3 bases, and 8 bases separated the two germline ends. Germline-derived CDR1 and CDR2 are SGHTS and YDEGEE.

This clone was detected a few times. The CDR3 loop reads CASSLDRGYEQYF. CDR3 coding DNA: TGTGCCAGCAGCTTGGACAGGGGCTACGAGCAGTACTTC. The chain employs TRBV5-6 and TRBJ2-7, with 7 bases identical to TRBD1. V was clipped by 0 bases and J by 3 bases; unmatched bases: 0. Germline CDR1 SGHDT, CDR2 YYEEEE. The CDR3 totals 13 residues.

This clone has just one count. V and J are TRBV2 and TRBJ1-2, with D possibly TRBD1 on 5 matching bases. Trimming stripped 4 bases from V and 4 bases from J, with 10 bases between. CDR3 length equals 13 residues. CDR1 and CDR2 (germline): SNHLY, FYNNEI. The CDR3 DNA sequence: TGTGCCAGCAGTGGACAGTTGGGCTATGGCTACACCTTC. Its protein is CASSGQLGYGYTF. The full variable domain, its missing parts supplied by reference TRBV2 and TRBJ1-2, is EPEVTQTPSHQVTQMGQEVILRCVPISNHLYFYWYRQILGQKVEFLVSFYNNEISEKSEIFDDQFSVERPDGSNFTLKIRSTKLEDSAMYFCASSGQLGYGYTFGSGTRLTVV.

The V and J genes are TRBV19 and TRBJ2-3; possible D gene TRBD2, 6 bases. This CDR3 region has 16 residues. Germline V CDR1 and CDR2: LNHDA, SQIVND (reference sequence). Trimming shortened V by 5 bases and J by 3 bases, and 18 bases separated the two germline ends. Here the CDR3 DNA reads TGTGCCAGTAGTTTTCTCCCGGGAGCTCGAACAGATACGCAGTATTTT. Its protein product is CASSFLPGARTDTQYF.

The V gene is TRBV29-1, the J gene TRBJ1-1; D remains unclear. The germline V gene has CDR1 SQVTM and CDR2 ANQGSEA. V dropped 2 bases and J dropped 0 bases, with 10 bases sitting between them. The CDR3 has 14 residues. The CDR3 DNA reads as TGCAGCGTTGAACTGCTCCGGGTGAACACTGAAGCTTTCTTT. Protein: CSVELLRVNTEAFF.

The chain carries TRBV3-1 (or the pseudogene TRBV3-2) and TRBJ2-5; TRBD1 is a possible D gene (6 bases). The length of the CDR3 is 16 residues. The germline V gene encodes CDR1 LGHDT and CDR2 YNNKEL (reference sequence). The V and J ends lost 4 bases and 1 base respectively, with 16 bases between them. This CDR3 is CASSPGVLGIQETQYF. CDR3 nucleotide sequence: TGTGCCAGCAGCCCAGGGGTTTTGGGGATCCAAGAGACCCAGTACTTC.